The subject of this entry is one T cell receptor beta chain. These data are taken from a study of blood T cell repertoires in COVID-19. Only in-frame clones appear in the TCRdb table, and some are missing; sequencing was by immunoSEQ multiplex PCR. The sample holds 100,000 or so clones, around 90% seen once. This TCR was sampled from a human donor with active COVID-19. The donor label of this sample is uncertain. Sequenced sample: peripheral blood.

CDR3 nucleotide sequence: TGTGCCAGCAGCGTAGATTCAACTGCCTATGGCTACACCTTC. This sequence encodes CASSVDSTAYGYTF. The chain couples TRBV9 to TRBJ1-2; D gene ambiguous. The CDR3 length is 14 residues. V lost 0 bases to trimming and J lost 4 bases, with 10 bases between them. CDR1 is SGDLS, CDR2 YYNGEE, per germline.